The clone carrying this TCR beta chain has ten or more counts. Its antigen remains unidentified. This record belongs to a study of Graves' ophthalmopathy and Graves' hyperthyroidism. Study-wide findings and caveats: The blood repertoire also included most expanded thyroid clonotypes above 0.001 frequency.

Researchers took RNA transcripts and amplified TCR beta CDR3 regions from them. First-round RT-PCR with HTBI primers preceded a second-round multiplex PCR. MiXCR was run by TCRdb on the multiplex PCR reads, yielding one entry per CDR3 protein. The data show under 800,000 distinct CDR3 sequences, about a fifth seen once. The hyperthyroidism patients had a new diagnosis of under 2 months' duration and were aged 18 to 65. Orbital computed tomography and thyroid ultrasound, along with TRAb, serum thyroxine and clinical symptoms, underpinned diagnosis. Someone took the PBMCs out of approximately 9.2 ml of fresh peripheral blood. Deletions cut 3 bases from V and 5 bases from J, with 11 bases between. Per the germline V gene, CDR1 is GTSNPN and CDR2 is SVGIG (reference sequence). This CDR3 contains 13 residues.

This sequence originates from a woman under 30 with stable Graves' hyperthyroidism. Some clones in this sample may be carry-over from other donors' samples. The chain uses TRBV30 and TRBJ1-5; D is uncertain. The sequenced sample consisted of peripheral blood. The CDR3 here is CAWSEERDQPQHF. Written as DNA, the CDR3 is TGTGCCTGGAGCGAAGAGAGAGATCAGCCCCAGCATTTT. The whole variable domain, filled in from reference TRBV30 and TRBJ1-5, reads SQTIHQWPATLVQPVGSPLSLECTVEGTSNPNLYWYRQAAGRGLQLLFYSVGIGQISSEVPQNLSASRPQDRQFILSSKKLLLSDSGFYLCAWSEERDQPQHFGDGTRLSIL.